This T cell receptor (beta chain) was found in a study of blood T cell repertoires in COVID-19. Study information: COVID-19 samples, acute and convalescent, were from the United States, Italy and Spain. From T cells, B-cell-depleted T cells, or PBMCs came the material, which was cDNA or gDNA.

In the authors' workflow: Scientists estimated how many nucleated cells there were by amplifying reference gene primers. Assay: immunoSEQ multiplex PCR; the TCRdb copy retains only in-frame clones and omits some. V, J and clone size reflect that table, while D and trimming were determined from the DNA. Of roughly 30,000 clones listed, nearly 95% are singletons. Germline loops: CDR1 KGHSH, CDR2 LQKENI. This CDR3 spans 14 amino acids. Between the trimmed V and J ends, which lost 4 bases and 0 bases, there was a span of 10 bases. Sequencing input: peripheral blood. The sequence was obtained from a human donor in a cohort sampled during active COVID-19. This chain uses TRBV18 with TRBJ2-7, with TRBD1 as a possible D gene (5 bases). CDR3 DNA: TGTGCCAGCTCACGTGCGACAGACTCCTACGAGCAGTACTTC. Encoded protein: CASSRATDSYEQYF.